The rows below give T cell receptor beta chains drawn from one sample of a study of blood T cells in healthy people across ages. TCRdb itself ran the 5' RACE reads through MiXCR, one entry per CDR3 protein. This sample has about 840,000 distinct CDR3 sequences, with under 35% found just once. These records were also assigned to another study, of T cells of mothers and their children.

Sequencing was done on a sample of blood. The receptors shown here come from a woman between 35 and 50 years old in good health. Both conserved end residues are part of each CDR3. A D gene is named only where the DNA matches it firmly. A row's size may be missing; if present it is once, few, many or a size class.

d_call,v_call,j_call,clone_size,cdr3_nt,cdr3_aa
TRBD1,TRBV25-1,TRBJ2-3,NA,TGTGCCAGCAGTGAATATCCCCAAGGACAGGGGAGCACAGATACGCAGTATTTT,CASSEYPQGQGSTDTQYF
NA,TRBV29-1,TRBJ1-1,NA,TGCAGCGCCCAACAGAGCGAAGCTTTCTTT,CSAQQSEAFF
NA,TRBV7-9,TRBJ2-5,few,TGTGCCAGCAGCTTGCCCTTAGCTGGAGAGACCCAGTACTTC,CASSLPLAGETQYF
NA,TRBV30,TRBJ1-2,NA,TGTGCCTGGAGGGAGGACACTGGCTTCTATGGCTACACCTTC,CAWREDTGFYGYTF
TRBD2,TRBV20-1,TRBJ2-2,many,TGCAGTTTCCGGGGGGGCTCGGACACCGGGGAGCTGTTTTTT,CSFRGGSDTGELFF
NA,TRBV4-1,TRBJ2-1,few,TGCGCCAGCAGCCAAGATCCGGTGGGGGATTACAATGAGCAGTTCTTC,CASSQDPVGDYNEQFF
NA,TRBV2,TRBJ2-7,few,TGTGCCAGCAGTGCAAGTAGATGGGAGTACGAGCAGTACTTC,CASSASRWEYEQYF
NA,TRBV6-5,TRBJ2-5,NA,TGTGCCAGCAGTTACGGATCGTTGAATGAGCAGTACTTC,CASSYGSLNEQYF
NA,TRBV11-2,TRBJ2-7,many,TGTGCCAGCAGCTTAGGGACCAAATACGAGCAGTACTTC,CASSLGTKYEQYF
NA,TRBV5-1,TRBJ1-1,few,TGCGCCAGCAGCTTCTCAGGGTGGGGCACTGAAGCTTTCTTT,CASSFSGWGTEAFF
TRBD1,TRBV28,TRBJ2-1,many,TGTGCCAGCAGTCGATGGACAGGGGGGGGTGAGCAGTTCTTC,CASSRWTGGGEQFF
NA,TRBV19,TRBJ2-3,NA,TGTGCCAGTAGCCCCTCGACTACCACAGATACGCAGTATTTT,CASSPSTTTDTQYF
TRBD1,TRBV7-6,TRBJ2-5,NA,TGTGTCAGCAGCCGGGACAGAATCTACAATGAGCAGTACTTC,CVSSRDRIYNEQYF
TRBD1,TRBV4-1,TRBJ1-2,NA,TGCGCCAGCAGCCACGTACAGGGGGCCGATGGCTACACCTTC,CASSHVQGADGYTF
NA,TRBV20-1,TRBJ2-1,few,TGCAGTGCTCCCTTTTCGGGACCACGTGAGACCCAGTTCTTC,CSAPFSGPRETQFF
NA,TRBV5-1,TRBJ2-7,many,TGCGCCAGCAGCCCGGTCGAAGAGCAGTACTTC,CASSPVEEQYF
TRBD1,TRBV28,TRBJ2-7,many,TGTGCCAGCAGTCTCGAGACAGGGGGGCAGTACTTC,CASSLETGGQYF
TRBD2,TRBV9,TRBJ2-1,NA,TGTGCCAGCAGCCCCATGGTCGGGGGGGCGGCTGAGCAGTTCTTC,CASSPMVGGAAEQFF
TRBD1,TRBV3-1,TRBJ1-2,few,TGTGCCAACAGCCAAGTCTTGACAGGGGGCAGTGGCTACACCTTC,CANSQVLTGGSGYTF
TRBD1,TRBV7-3,TRBJ1-3,many,TGTGCCAGCAGCTTGACCCCCGGGACAGGGTCGGACACCATATATTTT,CASSLTPGTGSDTIYF
NA,TRBV4-2,TRBJ2-3,many,TGTGCCAGCAACCTCGGGGCAGGGGAGGCAGATACGCAGTATTTT,CASNLGAGEADTQYF
NA,TRBV20-1,TRBJ1-2,few,TGCAGTGCTCCCGGGTGGCTAAATGGCTACACCTTC,CSAPGWLNGYTF
TRBD2,TRBV5-1,TRBJ2-5,few,TGCGCCAGCAGCTTGGGACTAGCGGGGGGAGTTCAAGAGACCCAGTACTTC,CASSLGLAGGVQETQYF
NA,TRBV9,TRBJ1-5,NA,TGTGCCAGCAGCCCTACGGCCGGTTCATGGCCCCAGCATTTT,CASSPTAGSWPQHF
NA,TRBV29-1,TRBJ2-2,NA,TGCAGCGTTTTTTGGGGGATGGCCGGGGAGCTGTTTTTT,CSVFWGMAGELFF
NA,TRBV20-1,TRBJ2-5,NA,TGCAGTGCTAGGCTCTCCGGGGGAGAGACCCAGTACTTC,CSARLSGGETQYF
NA,TRBV5-1,TRBJ2-3,many,TGCGCCAGCGGCGCGGGCGGCCGCACAGATACGCAGTATTTT,CASGAGGRTDTQYF
TRBD2,TRBV4-1,TRBJ2-7,NA,TGCGCCAGCAGCCAAGAGGAGCGGGGGGGCGGATACGAGCAGTACTTC,CASSQEERGGGYEQYF
NA,TRBV7-2,TRBJ2-2,NA,TGTGCCAGCAGCTTCGGAGGGGTCTCCGGGGAGCTGTTTTTT,CASSFGGVSGELFF
NA,TRBV2,TRBJ2-7,few,TGTGCCAGCACAGTTCGTCTAGCTCTCTCCAATGAGCAGTACTTC,CASTVRLALSNEQYF
NA,TRBV7-2,TRBJ1-5,few,TGTGCCAGCAGCTTCCCTAATCAGCCCCAGCATTTT,CASSFPNQPQHF
TRBD1,TRBV28,TRBJ1-2,NA,TGTGCCAGCAGTTCACCCGGGACAGGGAATGGCTACACCTTC,CASSSPGTGNGYTF
NA,TRBV9,TRBJ2-5,NA,TGTGCCAGCAGCGTAGCGAGGGGATTTTCGGAGACCCAGTACTTC,CASSVARGFSETQYF
NA,TRBV27,TRBJ1-1,few,TGTGCCAGCAGCCGTCTTGGAGGGAGAACTGAAGCTTTCTTT,CASSRLGGRTEAFF
NA,TRBV4-1,TRBJ1-1,few,TGCGCCAGCAGCCAAGCGATCGCTTCCCTTTGGACTGAAGCTTTCTTT,CASSQAIASLWTEAFF
NA,TRBV7-9,TRBJ2-6,NA,TGTGCCAGCAGCTCCGCCTTGCAGAAGGGCAACTCTGGGGCCAACGTCCTGACTTTC,CASSSALQKGNSGANVLTF
NA,TRBV6-2/TRBV6-3,TRBJ2-7,NA,TGTGCCAGCAGTTACAGCAGGGGCGCCGGAAACGATCAGTACTTC,CASSYSRGAGNDQYF
NA,TRBV18,TRBJ2-7,many,TGTGCCAGCTCACCGGGCTACCCCGCCACCTACGAGCAGTACTTC,CASSPGYPATYEQYF
TRBD2,TRBV7-3,TRBJ2-3,NA,TGTGCCAGCAGCCCCCTAGCGGGGGGGGACACAGATACGCAGTATTTT,CASSPLAGGDTDTQYF
NA,TRBV6-1,TRBJ1-3,few,TGTGCCAGCAGTGAAGCCCGAGGGGGGGCGTTCGGAAACACCATATATTTT,CASSEARGGAFGNTIYF
NA,TRBV7-2,TRBJ1-1,many,TGTGCCAGCAGCTTAGCGCTGGGGTACGGCACTGAAGCTTTCTTT,CASSLALGYGTEAFF